The subject of this entry is one T cell receptor (beta chain). The authors' processing: It was from reference gene primer amplification that nucleated cell counts were estimated. Only in-frame clones appear in the TCRdb table, and some are missing; sequencing was by immunoSEQ multiplex PCR. V and J calls and clone size follow that table, whereas D and trimming were derived from the DNA. The sample consists of about 300,000 clones, about 89% of them appearing once. This record comes from a study of blood T cell repertoires in COVID-19. Background on the study: Acute and convalescent COVID-19 specimens originated in the United States, Italy and Spain. T cells, B-cell-depleted T cells, or PBMCs provided the cDNA or gDNA that served as material.

The sample comprised peripheral blood. This clonotype was obtained from a man between 18 and 35 years old who had recovered from COVID-19.

The CDR3 DNA sequence: TGTGCCAGCAGCCCGAGACTGGAGGGCTGGGACTCACCCCTCCACTTT. Protein product: CASSPRLEGWDSPLHF. The rearrangement uses TRBV9 and TRBJ1-6; weak D call: TRBD1 (5 bases). This CDR3 is built from 16 residues. Trimming left V 4 bases short and J 10 bases short, with 21 bases between. Germline V lookup: CDR1 SGDLS, CDR2 YYNGEE.